This entry lists 17 T cell receptor beta chains sequenced from one sample in a study of shared clonotypes between healthy human individuals. Assay: immunoSEQ multiplex PCR; the TCRdb copy retains only in-frame clones and omits some. The sample carries some 800,000 clones, around 93% recorded once. Naivety among CD8 cells was defined by CD45RO negativity and positive CCR7 selection, thereby excluding terminally differentiated effector memory CD45RA+ cells. Material: naive CD8+ T cells sorted from blood. These TCRs come from a man in his thirties or forties in good health.

V usage is TRBV27 and J usage is TRBJ2-7; perhaps TRBD1 as D (6 bases). CDR1 is MNHEY and CDR2 is SMNVEV in the germline V gene (reference sequence). Deletions cut 4 bases from V and 7 bases from J, with 14 bases between. This CDR3 region has 13 residues. The DNA of the CDR3 is TGTGCCAGCAGTTCTTGGACAGACCTGGAGCAGTACTTC. Encoded protein: CASSSWTDLEQYF.

The chain carries TRBV29-1 and TRBJ2-7, with TRBD2 as a possible D gene (6 bases). Germline values: CDR1 SQVTM, CDR2 ANQGSEA. The CDR3 has 14 amino acids. The V gene lost 3 bases and the J gene lost 2 bases, with 14 bases spanning the gap. The CDR3 reads CSVEEGSETYEQYF. The CDR3, as DNA: TGCAGCGTTGAGGAGGGTAGCGAAACCTACGAGCAGTACTTC.

The rearrangement uses TRBV28 and TRBJ2-2, with D tentatively TRBD1 or TRBD2 (6 bases each). Germline V gives CDR1 MDHEN, CDR2 SYDVKM. V was cut by 10 bases and J by 1 base, with 13 bases left in between. CDR3 length: 14 residues. The CDR3 protein is CATHGGGNTGELFF. The DNA for the CDR3 is TGTGCCACCCACGGAGGGGGGAACACCGGGGAGCTGTTTTTT. The full variable domain, with the rest looked up from reference TRBV28 and TRBJ2-2, is DVKVTQSSRYLVKRTGEKVFLECVQDMDHENMFWYRQDPGLGLRLIYFSYDVKMKEKGDIPEGYSVSREKKERFSLILESASTNQTSMYLCATHGGGNTGELFFGEGSRLTVL.

Details on this clone: The same CDR3 is also encoded by other DNA sequences in this sample. The gene calls are TRBV5-1 and TRBJ2-7; 10 bases map to TRBD1. Germline trimming cut 4 bases from V and 4 bases from J; bases unmatched to any gene: 5. The CDR3 is 14 amino acids. Germline assignment: CDR1 SGHRS and CDR2 YFSETQ. The CDR3 DNA sequence: TGCGCCAGCAGCCCCGGACAGGGGGGATACGAGCAGTACTTC. Translation: CASSPGQGGYEQYF.

The chain has TRBV10-3 and TRBJ2-2; 8 bases match TRBD1. CDR1 is ENHRY, CDR2 SYGVKD, per germline. Trimming removed 3 bases from V and 2 bases from J; junction bases left unmatched: 5. There are 16 residues in the CDR3. CDR3 sequence reads: CAISDVGQENTGELFF. As DNA, the CDR3 is TGTGCCATCAGTGACGTGGGACAGGAAAACACCGGGGAGCTGTTTTTT.

This sequence joins TRBV28 and TRBJ1-6; D might be TRBD1 (5 bases). The germline CDR1 and CDR2 sequences are MDHEN and SYDVKM. With 4 bases removed from V and 5 bases from J, the gap between germline ends came to 12 bases. The CDR3 runs 15 residues. The CDR3 reads CASSSTEGDNSPLHF. The CDR3 DNA is TGTGCCAGCAGTTCAACAGAAGGGGATAATTCACCCCTCCACTTT. The variable domain in full, with the rest retrieved from reference TRBV28 and TRBJ1-6, is DVKVTQSSRYLVKRTGEKVFLECVQDMDHENMFWYRQDPGLGLRLIYFSYDVKMKEKGDIPEGYSVSREKKERFSLILESASTNQTSMYLCASSSTEGDNSPLHFGNGTRLTVT.

Turning to this clone: Other DNA sequences in the same sample also yield this CDR3. CDR3 nucleotides: TGTGCCAGCAGTTTGGGACAGTCCTACGAGCAGTACTTC. Protein sequence: CASSLGQSYEQYF. The chain uses TRBV27 and TRBJ2-7, with TRBD1 matching over 7 bases. The CDR3 loop spans 13 amino acids. V shed 3 bases, J shed 1 base, and the junction held 0 bases outside the gene matches. The germline V gene encodes CDR1 MNHEY and CDR2 SMNVEV (reference sequence).

The chain combines TRBV28 with TRBJ1-5; D is uncertain. The CDR3 consists of 14 residues. Germline CDR1 reads MDHEN; CDR2 reads SYDVKM. V lost 5 bases to trimming and J lost 1 base, with 9 bases between them. Here the CDR3 DNA reads TGTGCCAGCAGTCCCGACTGGAGCAATCAGCCCCAGCATTTT. Residues: CASSPDWSNQPQHF. The variable domain in full, with the rest retrieved from reference TRBV28 and TRBJ1-5, is DVKVTQSSRYLVKRTGEKVFLECVQDMDHENMFWYRQDPGLGLRLIYFSYDVKMKEKGDIPEGYSVSREKKERFSLILESASTNQTSMYLCASSPDWSNQPQHFGDGTRLSIL.

This clone was seen only once. The chain employs TRBV20-1 and TRBJ1-2; no firm D call. The germline CDR1 and CDR2 sequences are DFQATT and SNEGSKA (reference sequence). The CDR3 contains 11 residues. Trimming stripped 6 bases from V and 5 bases from J, with 10 bases between. This CDR3 is CSAVSGYGYTF. The CDR3 DNA reads as TGCAGTGCCGTGTCAGGTTATGGCTACACCTTC.

Of note for this clone: Other DNA variants within this sample encode the same CDR3. The CDR3: CASSLLGTEETQYF. CDR3 DNA: TGTGCCAGCAGTTTACTGGGTACCGAGGAGACCCAGTACTTC. The gene calls are TRBV27 and TRBJ2-5; D is unclear. Trimming cost V 2 bases and J 5 bases, with 12 bases left between them. In germline, CDR1 is MNHEY, CDR2 SMNVEV (reference sequence). CDR3 length equals 14 residues.

V is TRBV19 and J is TRBJ1-2; a weak D match, TRBD1 (5 bases). Germline V gene data show CDR1 as LNHDA and CDR2 as SQIVND (reference sequence). Trimming cost V 9 bases and J 5 bases, with 16 bases left between them. The length of the CDR3 is 13 residues. The CDR3 DNA sequence: TGTGCCAGCTCCGGGACGGACTATTATGGCTACACCTTC. Translating it yields CASSGTDYYGYTF.

The gene calls are TRBV7-8 and TRBJ2-7; 11 bases are a match to TRBD2. This CDR3 is 15 amino acids long. The ends lost 5 bases at V and 7 bases at J; junction bases unmatched: 10. Germline CDR1 reads SGHVS; CDR2 reads FQNEAQ. CDR3 in DNA: TGTGCCAGCAGCCCAGCTAGCGGGAGGACTTGGGAGCAGTACTTC. Translated: CASSPASGRTWEQYF.

Details on this clone: Other DNA sequences in the same sample also yield this CDR3. The J gene is TRBJ2-7, the V gene TRBV7-9; D is perhaps TRBD1 (6 bases). The CDR3 loop spans 14 amino acids. Germline V gene data show CDR1 as SEHNR and CDR2 as FQNEAQ (reference sequence). Deletions cut 1 base from V and 4 bases from J, with 11 bases between. CDR3 loop: CASSLEGQSYEQYF. CDR3 nucleotides: TGTGCCAGCAGCTTAGAAGGACAGTCATACGAGCAGTACTTC.

Details on this clone: Its ends do not fully match the called genes, so a read error is possible. The rearrangement uses TRBV7-7 and TRBJ2-3, with D possibly matching TRBD1 (6 bases). CDR1 SSHAT and CDR2 FNYEAQ come from the germline V gene (reference sequence). The CDR3 is made up of 15 amino acids. CDR3 sequence: CASSLVGGYTDTQYF. DNA for the CDR3: TGTGCTAGCAGCTTAGTAGGGGGATACACAGATACGCAGTATTTT.

The rearrangement links TRBV4-1 to TRBJ2-7, with 9 bases that match TRBD2. This CDR3 contains 15 residues. Germline CDR1 is MGHRA and CDR2 is YSYEKL. V dropped 0 bases and J dropped 6; count of bases not matched to a gene: 6. The CDR3 DNA follows: TGCGCCAGCAGCCAAGAATCTAGCGGGATTATCGAGCAGTACTTC. Amino acids: CASSQESSGIIEQYF.

Concerning this clone: Additional DNA sequences in this sample encode the identical CDR3. The V gene is TRBV28, the J gene TRBJ2-1; D may be TRBD2 (6 bases). Germline CDR1 MDHEN, CDR2 SYDVKM. Deletions cut 6 bases from V and 0 bases from J, with 9 bases between. The CDR3 is 14 amino acids. CDR3 in DNA: TGTGCCAGCAGACCCGGGAGCTCCTACAATGAGCAGTTCTTC. The encoded protein is CASRPGSSYNEQFF.

About this clone itself: The sample carries other DNA sequences with the same CDR3. The chain links TRBV5-1 to TRBJ2-7, with TRBD1 matching 10 bases. Unmatched junction bases numbered 3, after V lost 4 bases and J lost 2 bases. The CDR3 contains 14 residues. CDR1 is SGHRS, CDR2 YFSETQ, per germline. The CDR3 region has the DNA TGCGCCAGCAGCATCGGACAGGGGGCCTACGAGCAGTACTTC. Protein product: CASSIGQGAYEQYF.